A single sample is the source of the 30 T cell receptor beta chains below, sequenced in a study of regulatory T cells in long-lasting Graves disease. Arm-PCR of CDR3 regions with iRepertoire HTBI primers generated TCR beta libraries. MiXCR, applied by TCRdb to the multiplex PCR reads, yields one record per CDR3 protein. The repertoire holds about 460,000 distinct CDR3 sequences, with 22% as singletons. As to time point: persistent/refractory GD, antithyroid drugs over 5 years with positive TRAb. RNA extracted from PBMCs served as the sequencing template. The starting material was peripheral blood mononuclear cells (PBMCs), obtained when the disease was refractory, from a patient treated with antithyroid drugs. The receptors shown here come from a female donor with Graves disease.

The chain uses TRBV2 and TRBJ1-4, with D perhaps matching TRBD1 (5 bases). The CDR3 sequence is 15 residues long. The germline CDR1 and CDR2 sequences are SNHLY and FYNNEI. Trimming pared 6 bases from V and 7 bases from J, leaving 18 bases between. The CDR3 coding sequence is TGTGCCAGCAGAGTGACGGGACCGTGGGGTGAAAAACTGTTTTTT. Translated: CASRVTGPWGEKLFF.

The CDR3, as DNA: TGTGCCAGCACCCATGCGACTAGCCCTTACACCGGGGAGCTGTTTTTT. Its protein is CASTHATSPYTGELFF. The rearrangement uses TRBV7-2 and TRBJ2-2; TRBD2 agrees at 7 bases. This CDR3 is 16 amino acids long. V was pared by 7 bases and J by 3 bases, with 11 bases of the junction left unmatched. The germline CDR1 and CDR2 sequences are SGHTA and FQGNSA. Full variable domain (remainder filled in from reference TRBV7-2 and TRBJ2-2): GAGVSQSPSNKVTEKGKDVELRCDPISGHTALYWYRQSLGQGLEFLIYFQGNSAPDKSGLPSDRFSAERTGGSVSTLTIQRTQQEDSAVYLCASTHATSPYTGELFFGEGSRLTVL.

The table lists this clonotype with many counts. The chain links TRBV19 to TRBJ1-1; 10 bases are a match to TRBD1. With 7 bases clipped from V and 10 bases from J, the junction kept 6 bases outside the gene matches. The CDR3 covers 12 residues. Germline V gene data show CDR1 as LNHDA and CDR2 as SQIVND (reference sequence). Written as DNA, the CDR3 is TGTGCCAGTACGGGACAGGGGCAGGGAGCTTTCTTT. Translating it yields CASTGQGQGAFF.

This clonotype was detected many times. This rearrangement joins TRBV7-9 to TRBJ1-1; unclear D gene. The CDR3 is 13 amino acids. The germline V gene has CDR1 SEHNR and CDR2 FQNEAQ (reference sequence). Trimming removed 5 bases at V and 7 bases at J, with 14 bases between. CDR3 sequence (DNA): TGTGCCAGCAGCATCAATAAAGGGCGTGAAGCTTTCTTT. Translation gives CASSINKGREAFF. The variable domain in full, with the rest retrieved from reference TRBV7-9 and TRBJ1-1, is DTGVSQNPRHKITKRGQNVTFRCDPISEHNRLYWYRQTLGQGPEFLTYFQNEAQLEKSRLLSDRFSAERPKGSFSTLEIQRTEQGDSAMYLCASSINKGREAFFGQGTRLTVV.

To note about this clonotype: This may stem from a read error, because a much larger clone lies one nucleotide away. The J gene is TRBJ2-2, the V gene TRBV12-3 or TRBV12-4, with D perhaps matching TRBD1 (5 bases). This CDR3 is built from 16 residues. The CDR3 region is CASSAWTHPNTRELFF. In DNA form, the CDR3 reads TGTGCCAGCAGTGCCTGGACACATCCTAACACCAGGGAGCTGTTTTTT.

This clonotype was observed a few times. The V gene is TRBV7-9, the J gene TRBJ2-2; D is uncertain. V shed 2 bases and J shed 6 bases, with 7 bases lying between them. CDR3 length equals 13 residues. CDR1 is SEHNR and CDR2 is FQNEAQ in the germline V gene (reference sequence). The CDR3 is CASSLKVAGELFF. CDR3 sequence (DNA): TGTGCCAGCAGCTTAAAGGTCGCCGGGGAGCTGTTTTTT.

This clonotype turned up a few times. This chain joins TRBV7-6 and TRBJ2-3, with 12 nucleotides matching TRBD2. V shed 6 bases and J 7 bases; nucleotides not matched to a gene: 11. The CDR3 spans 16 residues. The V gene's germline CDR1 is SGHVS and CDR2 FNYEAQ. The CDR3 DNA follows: TGTGCCAGCAGTAGCCCGGGACTAGCGGGCGAGAATACGCAGTATTTT. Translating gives CASSSPGLAGENTQYF.

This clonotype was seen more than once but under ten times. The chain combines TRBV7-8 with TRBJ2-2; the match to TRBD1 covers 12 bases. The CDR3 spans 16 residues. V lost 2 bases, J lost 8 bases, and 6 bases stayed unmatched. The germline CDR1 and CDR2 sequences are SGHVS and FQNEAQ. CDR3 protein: CASSLMGQGATGELFF. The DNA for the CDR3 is TGTGCCAGCAGCTTAATGGGACAGGGGGCGACTGGGGAGCTGTTTTTT. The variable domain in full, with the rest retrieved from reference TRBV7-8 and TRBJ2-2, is GAGVSQSPRYKVAKRGQDVALRCDPISGHVSLFWYQQALGQGPEFLTYFQNEAQLDKSGLPSDRFFAERPEGSVSTLKIQRTQQEDSAVYLCASSLMGQGATGELFFGEGSRLTVL.

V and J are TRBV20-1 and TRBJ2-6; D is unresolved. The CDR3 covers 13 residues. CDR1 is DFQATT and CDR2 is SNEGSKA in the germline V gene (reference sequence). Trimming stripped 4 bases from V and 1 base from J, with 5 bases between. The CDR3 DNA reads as TGCAGTGCTACCGCATCTGGGGCCAACGTCCTGACTTTC. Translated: CSATASGANVLTF.

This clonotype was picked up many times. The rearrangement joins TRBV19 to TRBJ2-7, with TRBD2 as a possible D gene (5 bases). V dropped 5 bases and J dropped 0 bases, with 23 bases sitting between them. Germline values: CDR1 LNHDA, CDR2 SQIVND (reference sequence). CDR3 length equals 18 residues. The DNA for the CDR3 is TGTGCCAGTAGTTCCCTAGGACCGACACTAGGACCCTCCTACGAGCAGTACTTC. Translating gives CASSSLGPTLGPSYEQYF.

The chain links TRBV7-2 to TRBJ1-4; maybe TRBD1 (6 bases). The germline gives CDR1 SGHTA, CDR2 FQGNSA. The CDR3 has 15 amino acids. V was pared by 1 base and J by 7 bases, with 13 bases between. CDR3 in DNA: TGTGCCAGCAGCTTAGTGTATGGGGGCGGTGAAAAACTGTTTTTT. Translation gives CASSLVYGGGEKLFF.

The CDR3 DNA reads TGTGCCAGTAGTTCACCACTTGGGCATCAGCCCCAGCATTTT. It yields the protein CASSSPLGHQPQHF. This rearrangement joins TRBV19 to TRBJ1-5; D gene ambiguous. Germline V gives CDR1 LNHDA, CDR2 SQIVND (reference sequence). The CDR3 spans 14 residues. V was cut by 5 bases and J by 5 bases, with 13 bases left in between.

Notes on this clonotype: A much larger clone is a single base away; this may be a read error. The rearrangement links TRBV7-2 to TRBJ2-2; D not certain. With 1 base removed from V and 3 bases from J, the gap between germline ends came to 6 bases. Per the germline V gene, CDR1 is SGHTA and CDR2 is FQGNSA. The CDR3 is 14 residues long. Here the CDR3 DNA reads TGTGCCAGCAGCTTAGAACGGGACACCGGGGAGCTGTTTTTT. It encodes CASSLERDTGELFF.

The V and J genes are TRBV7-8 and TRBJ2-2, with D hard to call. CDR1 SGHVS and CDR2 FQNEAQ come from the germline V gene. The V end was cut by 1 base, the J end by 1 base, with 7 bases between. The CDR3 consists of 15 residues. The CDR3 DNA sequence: TGTGCCAGCAGCTTAGTCGAGGTGAACACCGGGGAGCTGTTTTTT. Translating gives CASSLVEVNTGELFF.

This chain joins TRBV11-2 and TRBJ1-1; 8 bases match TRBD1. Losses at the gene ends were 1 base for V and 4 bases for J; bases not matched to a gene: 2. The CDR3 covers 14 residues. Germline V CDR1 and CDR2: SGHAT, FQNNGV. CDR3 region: CASSLAQGGTEAFF. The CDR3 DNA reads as TGTGCCAGCAGCTTAGCACAGGGGGGCACTGAAGCTTTCTTT.

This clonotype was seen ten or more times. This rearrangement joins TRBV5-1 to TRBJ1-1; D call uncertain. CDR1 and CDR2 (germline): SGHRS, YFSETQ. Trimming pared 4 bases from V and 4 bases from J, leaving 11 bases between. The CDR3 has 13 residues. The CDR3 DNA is TGCGCCAGCAGCACCTCACCGTTCACTGAAGCTTTCTTT. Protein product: CASSTSPFTEAFF.

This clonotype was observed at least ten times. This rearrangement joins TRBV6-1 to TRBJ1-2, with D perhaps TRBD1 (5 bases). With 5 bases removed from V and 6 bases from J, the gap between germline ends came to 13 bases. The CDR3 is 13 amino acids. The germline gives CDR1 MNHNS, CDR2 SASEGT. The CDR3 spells CASSPIRGDGYTF. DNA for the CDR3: TGTGCCAGCAGTCCTATTAGGGGAGATGGCTACACCTTC.

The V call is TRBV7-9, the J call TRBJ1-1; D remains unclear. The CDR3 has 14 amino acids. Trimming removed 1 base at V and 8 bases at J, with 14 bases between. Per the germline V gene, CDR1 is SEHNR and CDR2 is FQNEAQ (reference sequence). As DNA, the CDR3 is TGTGCCAGCAGCTTAGGAGAGAGGTCCTGGGAAGCTTTCTTT. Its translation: CASSLGERSWEAFF. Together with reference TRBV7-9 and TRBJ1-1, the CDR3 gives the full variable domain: DTGVSQNPRHKITKRGQNVTFRCDPISEHNRLYWYRQTLGQGPEFLTYFQNEAQLEKSRLLSDRFSAERPKGSFSTLEIQRTEQGDSAMYLCASSLGERSWEAFFGQGTRLTVV.

This CDR3 reads CASRTGTGDAFF. In DNA form, the CDR3 reads TGTGCCAGCAGAACCGGGACAGGGGACGCTTTCTTT. The chain joins TRBV6-1 to TRBJ1-1; 10 bases map to TRBD1. With V trimmed by 6 bases and J by 11 bases, 6 bases remained unmatched. Germline CDR1 is MNHNS and CDR2 is SASEGT. The CDR3 length is 12 residues.

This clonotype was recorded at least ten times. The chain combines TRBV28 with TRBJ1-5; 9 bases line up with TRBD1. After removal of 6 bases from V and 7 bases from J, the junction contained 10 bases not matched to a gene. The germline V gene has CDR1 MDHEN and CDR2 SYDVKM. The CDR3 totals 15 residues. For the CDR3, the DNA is TGTGCCAGCAGCCCGACAGGGGGTTATGGACAGCCCCAGCATTTT. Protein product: CASSPTGGYGQPQHF.

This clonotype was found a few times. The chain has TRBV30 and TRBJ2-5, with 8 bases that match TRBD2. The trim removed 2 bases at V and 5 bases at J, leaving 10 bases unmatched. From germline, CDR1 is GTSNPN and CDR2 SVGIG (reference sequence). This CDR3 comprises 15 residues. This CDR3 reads CAWSRGAGGIETQYF. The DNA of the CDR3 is TGTGCCTGGAGTAGGGGGGCGGGGGGTATCGAGACCCAGTACTTC.

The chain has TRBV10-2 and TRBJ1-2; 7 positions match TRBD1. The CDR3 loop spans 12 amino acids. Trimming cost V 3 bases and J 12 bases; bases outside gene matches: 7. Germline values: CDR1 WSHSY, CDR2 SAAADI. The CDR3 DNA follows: TGCGCCAGCAGTGAAACAGGGGTTGAGAACACCTTC. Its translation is CASSETGVENTF.

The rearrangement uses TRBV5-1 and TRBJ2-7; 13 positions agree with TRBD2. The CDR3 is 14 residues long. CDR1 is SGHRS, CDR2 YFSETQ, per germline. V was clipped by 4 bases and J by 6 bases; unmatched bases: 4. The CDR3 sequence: CASSTGLAGFEQYF. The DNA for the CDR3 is TGCGCCAGCAGCACGGGACTAGCGGGGTTCGAGCAGTACTTC.

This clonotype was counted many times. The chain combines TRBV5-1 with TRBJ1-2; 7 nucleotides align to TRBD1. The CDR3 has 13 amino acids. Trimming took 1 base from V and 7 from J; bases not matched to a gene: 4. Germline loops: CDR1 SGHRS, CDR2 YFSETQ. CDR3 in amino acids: CASSLTGEVGYTF. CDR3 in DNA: TGCGCCAGCAGCTTGACAGGGGAGGTTGGCTACACCTTC.

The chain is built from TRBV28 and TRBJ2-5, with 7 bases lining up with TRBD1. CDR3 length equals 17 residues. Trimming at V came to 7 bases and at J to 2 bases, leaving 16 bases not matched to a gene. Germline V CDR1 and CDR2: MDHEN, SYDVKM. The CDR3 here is CASTSGSRDSTQETQYF. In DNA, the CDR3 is TGTGCCAGCACCTCCGGATCCCGGGACAGTACGCAAGAGACCCAGTACTTC.

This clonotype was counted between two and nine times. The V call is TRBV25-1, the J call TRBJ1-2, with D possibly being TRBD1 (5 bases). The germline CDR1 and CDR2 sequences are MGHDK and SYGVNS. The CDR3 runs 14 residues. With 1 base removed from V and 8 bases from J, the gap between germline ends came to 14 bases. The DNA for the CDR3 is TGTGCCAGCAGTGAATTCGGGACCCCGGGAGGCTACACCTTC. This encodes CASSEFGTPGGYTF.

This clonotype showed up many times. The CDR3 is CSVGTGTGGEQYF. The DNA for the CDR3 is TGCAGCGTTGGGACAGGGACTGGAGGCGAGCAGTACTTC. The gene calls are TRBV29-1 and TRBJ2-7; 8 bases line up with TRBD1. The V and J ends lost 4 bases and 6 bases, in that order; junction bases with no gene match: 8. Per the germline V gene, CDR1 is SQVTM and CDR2 is ANQGSEA. This CDR3 has 13 residues.

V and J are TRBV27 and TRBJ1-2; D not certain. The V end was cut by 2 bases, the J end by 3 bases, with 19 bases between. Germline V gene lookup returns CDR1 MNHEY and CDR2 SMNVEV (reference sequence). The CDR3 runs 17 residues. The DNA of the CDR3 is TGTGCCAGCAGTTTAGCACTCTCGAACGTCGTTGACTATGGCTACACCTTC. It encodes CASSLALSNVVDYGYTF.

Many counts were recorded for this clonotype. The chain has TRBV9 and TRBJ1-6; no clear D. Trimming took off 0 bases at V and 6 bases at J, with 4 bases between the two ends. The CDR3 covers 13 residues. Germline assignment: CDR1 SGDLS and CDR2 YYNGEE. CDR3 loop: CASSVETNSPLHF. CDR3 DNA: TGTGCCAGCAGCGTAGAAACTAATTCACCCCTCCACTTT.

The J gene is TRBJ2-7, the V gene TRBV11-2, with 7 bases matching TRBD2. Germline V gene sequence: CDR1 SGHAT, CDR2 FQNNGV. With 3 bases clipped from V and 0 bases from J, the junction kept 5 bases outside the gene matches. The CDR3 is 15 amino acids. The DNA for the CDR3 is TGTGCCAGCAGCTTTTCGGGGGGTATCTCCTACGAGCAGTACTTC. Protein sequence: CASSFSGGISYEQYF.